The T cell receptor beta chain under discussion was sequenced for a study of cytomegalovirus exposure and HLA in healthy donors. General study points: Both high specificity and high sensitivity reportedly marked the classifier's diagnosis of cytomegalovirus status. The investigators catalogued some 160 TCR beta chains as cytomegalovirus-associated.

Germline assignment: CDR1 SNHLY and CDR2 FYNNEI. V was pared by 4 bases and J by 3 bases, with 13 bases between. This CDR3 is built from 14 residues. Separate from the approximately 700-subject first cohort was the approximately 130-subject validation cohort, to which the donors belonged. With regard to this clone: Its antigen is not identified.

Clones were read by immunoSEQ multiplex PCR, and TCRdb kept only the in-frame ones, dropping some. In the table there are approximately 160,000 clones, about 90% of which are singletons. This clonotype originated in a woman aged 18-29 years in good health and CMV-seropositive. Sequenced: PBMCs. This chain uses TRBV2 with TRBJ2-7; TRBD2 is a possible D gene (7 bases). The CDR3 DNA reads as TGTGCCAGCAGTGTTAAGGGGGGGGGCTACGAGCAGTACTTC. Translation gives CASSVKGGGYEQYF.